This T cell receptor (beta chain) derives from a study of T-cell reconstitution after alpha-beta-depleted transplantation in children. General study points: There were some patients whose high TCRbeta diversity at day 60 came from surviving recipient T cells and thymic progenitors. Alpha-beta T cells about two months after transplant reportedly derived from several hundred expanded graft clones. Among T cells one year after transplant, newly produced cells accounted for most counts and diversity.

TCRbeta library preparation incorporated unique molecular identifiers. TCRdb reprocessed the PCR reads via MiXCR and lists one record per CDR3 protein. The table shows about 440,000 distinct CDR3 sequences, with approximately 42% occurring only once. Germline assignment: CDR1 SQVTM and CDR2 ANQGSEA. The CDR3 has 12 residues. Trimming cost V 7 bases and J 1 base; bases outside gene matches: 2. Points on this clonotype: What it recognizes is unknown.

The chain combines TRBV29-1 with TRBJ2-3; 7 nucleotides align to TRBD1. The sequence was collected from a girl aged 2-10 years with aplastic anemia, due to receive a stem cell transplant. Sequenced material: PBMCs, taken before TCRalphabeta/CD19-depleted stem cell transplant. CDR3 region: CSGDSRTDTQYF. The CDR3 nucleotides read TGCAGCGGGGACAGCCGCACAGATACGCAGTATTTT.